The clone carrying this TCR beta chain was seen once. TCRdb called the PCR reads again in MiXCR, with one record for every CDR3 protein. The sample yields 26,000 or so distinct CDR3 sequences, roughly 45% seen once. This entry comes from a study of vaccination and CD4 T cells after COVID-19. This CDR3 has 14 amino acids. Trimming cost V 8 bases and J 1 base, with 15 bases left between them. Germline V CDR1 and CDR2: SEHNR, FQNEAQ (reference sequence). Described time point: late sampling 161 to 241 days after vaccination in three convalescent patients. The chain recombines TRBV7-9 with TRBJ2-7, with a tentative D call TRBD1 (6 bases). This receptor was obtained from a human donor who had recovered from COVID-19. This material consisted of CD4+ T cells from blood, taken about 7 months after SARS-CoV-2 vaccination. This chain's CDR3 is CASQREQGSYEQYF. The CDR3 bases are TGTGCCAGCCAAAGAGAGCAGGGGTCCTACGAGCAGTACTTC. Looking up the rest from reference TRBV7-9 and TRBJ2-7 gives the full variable domain: DTGVSQNPRHKITKRGQNVTFRCDPISEHNRLYWYRQTLGQGPEFLTYFQNEAQLEKSRLLSDRFSAERPKGSFSTLEIQRTEQGDSAMYLCASQREQGSYEQYFGPGTRLTVT.